Listed below are T cell receptor beta chains from one sample, sequenced in a study of Tregs in tolerant kidney transplant recipients. The table came from immunoSEQ multiplex PCR; TCRdb's copy has only in-frame clones and leaves some out. The sample contains roughly 99,000 clones, over 85% of which appear only once. The material sequenced was CD4+ T cells from blood, taken before the transplant. Receptors were obtained from a human donor who received a combined kidney and bone marrow transplant. CDR3s include the opening cysteine and the closing phenylalanine or tryptophan. The D gene is left open where the match is weak. Part of the rows lack a size; the others show once, few, many or a class for expanded clones.

abundance,v_gene,d_gene,j_gene,CDR3nt,CDR3aa
NA,TRBV7-3,TRBD1,TRBJ2-7,TGTGCCAGCAGCATAGGGACAGGCTACGAGCAGTACTTC,CASSIGTGYEQYF
NA,TRBV28,NA,TRBJ1-5,TGTGCCAGCAGTCCTGTGAATCAGCCCCAGCATTTT,CASSPVNQPQHF
NA,TRBV19,TRBD1,TRBJ1-6,TGTGCCAGTAGTATTCAGGGGGCAGATTCACCCCTCCACTTT,CASSIQGADSPLHF
few,TRBV2,TRBD1,TRBJ1-4,TGTGCCAGCAACCGAAATGGACAGGCCTCTAATGAAAAACTGTTTTTT,CASNRNGQASNEKLFF
NA,TRBV9,TRBD1,TRBJ1-3,TGTGCCAGCAGCGCGACAGGGGCTAACCCCCAGTATGGAAACACCATATATTTT,CASSATGANPQYGNTIYF
NA,TRBV18,TRBD1,TRBJ2-1,TGTGCCAGCTCACCAAAACGACAGGGGATTAATGAGCAGTTCTTC,CASSPKRQGINEQFF
once,TRBV19,TRBD1,TRBJ1-2,TGTGCCAGTAGTATCGACAGGGTATTGACCTATGGCTACACCTTC,CASSIDRVLTYGYTF
NA,TRBV4-2,TRBD1,TRBJ1-2,TGTGCCAGCAGCCAAGGGCGGACCGGGACAGGGGCCTATGGCTACACCTTC,CASSQGRTGTGAYGYTF
NA,TRBV9,TRBD2,TRBJ2-2,TGTGCCAGCAGCTTAGCGGGGGGCACGAACACCGGGGAGCTGTTTTTT,CASSLAGGTNTGELFF
NA,TRBV4-2,NA,TRBJ2-2,TGTGCCAGCAGCCAAGACAGGAACACCGGGGAGCTGTTTTTT,CASSQDRNTGELFF
NA,TRBV27,TRBD2,TRBJ2-1,TGTGCCAGCAGTCCACTCCGCTCGGTCGGGAGGGCCCTCAATGAGCAGTTCTTC,CASSPLRSVGRALNEQFF
once,TRBV9,TRBD1,TRBJ2-5,TGTGCCAGCAGCGTAGGGGACAGGGGTGTACCAGAGACCCAGTACTTC,CASSVGDRGVPETQYF
NA,TRBV11-3,NA,TRBJ2-7,TGTGCCAGCAGCCCGGATCGTGTGGGGGCGAAGCAGTACTTC,CASSPDRVGAKQYF
once,TRBV29-1,NA,TRBJ2-2,TGCAGCGCTTTAGGGGCCATTAACACCGGGGAGCTGTTTTTT,CSALGAINTGELFF
NA,TRBV30,NA,TRBJ1-5,TGTGCCTGGAGTGTACGGCAGACATCTTATCAGCCCCAGCATTTT,CAWSVRQTSYQPQHF
NA,TRBV5-1,NA,TRBJ1-1,TGCGCCAGCAGACTTTTTGCCCAGTCGAACAGGGTGAACACTGAAGCTTTCTTT,CASRLFAQSNRVNTEAFF
NA,TRBV7-3,NA,TRBJ2-3,TGTGCCAGCAGCCAAGACTACAACACAGATACGCAGTATTTT,CASSQDYNTDTQYF
NA,TRBV7-2,NA,TRBJ2-7,TGTGCCAGCAGCTCCGGGTCTGGTGTTGTACTAGCCTACGAGCAGTACTTC,CASSSGSGVVLAYEQYF